The following is a T cell receptor (beta chain) sequence with its context. TCRdb redid the calling of the RT-PCR reads with MiXCR, one entry per CDR3 protein. The sample has hundreds of thousands of distinct CDR3 sequences; roughly 12% are singletons. This sample was taken from a study of response to subunit inactivated influenza vaccine. The CDR3 consists of 14 residues. V was cut by 6 bases and J by 3 bases, with 15 bases left in between. Germline CDR1 is KGHSH and CDR2 is LQKENI. The sample was also reused in another study, on T cells expressing NK-cell markers. According to that study: In generating TCR beta cDNA, 5'RACE template switching with UMIs was used. For several experiments, T cell sorting was restricted to the alpha-beta TCR population by means of an anti-gamma-delta TCR antibody. The CD3+CD56-NKG2C+ fraction was also led by these clonotypes in several donors.

V gene TRBV18 combines with J gene TRBJ2-7; a possible D gene is TRBD2 (5 bases). The TCR comes from a man aged 50 to 60 who received an inactivated influenza vaccine. The sample in question was PBMCs from blood, obtained on the day of vaccination. CDR3 sequence (DNA): TGTGCCAGCTCCATAACTCGGGGAAACTACGAGCAGTACTTC. It codes for CASSITRGNYEQYF.